The 2 T cell receptor beta chains given below trace back to one sample, sequenced in a study of human T cells and chemical hapten exposure. Time point defined: patch test 1, 2 weeks after DPC sensitization. Treatment in this sample: therapeutic diphenylcyclopropenone sensitization with weekly scalp DPC. MiXCR, applied by TCRdb to the RACE reads, yields one record per CDR3 protein. Among fewer than 500,000 distinct CDR3 sequences, more than 4.5% were seen once, and the ten largest hold around 2%. This specimen was whole blood, taken in connection with sensitization to the hapten diphenylcyclopropenone (DPC). The receptors were gathered from a woman in her forties or fifties with alopecia areata. Some clones in this sample may be carry-over from other donors' samples.

The chain uses TRBV20-1 and TRBJ2-7, with unresolved D. CDR3 length equals 13 residues. V lost 2 bases and J 2 bases, leaving 10 bases between the germline ends. Germline CDR1 DFQATT, CDR2 SNEGSKA (reference sequence). The CDR3 DNA is TGCAGTGCTAGATACAGAGTAACCTACGAGCAGTACTTC. It is translated as CSARYRVTYEQYF.

At least ten counts were recorded for this clonotype. This chain uses TRBV5-1 with TRBJ1-1; possible D gene TRBD1, 5 bases. The V gene lost 4 bases and the J gene lost 1 base, with 17 bases spanning the gap. The CDR3 consists of 16 residues. The germline CDR1 and CDR2 sequences are SGHRS and YFSETQ. CDR3 nucleotides: TGCGCCAGCAGCCCGTTCACCGGGGCTTCGAACACTGAAGCTTTCTTT. It is translated as CASSPFTGASNTEAFF.